These T cell receptor beta chains were read from a single sample in a study of beta chain features in type 1 diabetes. Profiling relied on immunoSEQ multiplex PCR, and the TCRdb table lists in-frame clones only, not all of them. Of under 450,000 clones in the sample, roughly 16% were seen once. The sample comprised naive CD4+ T cells from blood. The source of these receptors is a woman aged 18-29 years in good health. CDR3s include the opening cysteine and the closing phenylalanine or tryptophan. A D gene is named only where the DNA matches it firmly. Rows may omit the clone size; those that give it use once, few, many or a size class.

TRBD2 TRBJ2-7 TRBV30 - TGTGCCTGGAGTCTAGCGGGAGGGCTTCTCGAGCAGTACTTC CAWSLAGGLLEQYF
- TRBJ2-5 TRBV29-1 few TGCAGCGTTATGGCAGGAGAGACCCAGTACTTC CSVMAGETQYF
TRBD2 TRBJ2-1 TRBV5-1 - TGCGCCAGCAGCTTTTCCGGGACTAGCGGACGCTCCTACAATGAGCAGTTCTTC CASSFSGTSGRSYNEQFF
TRBD1 TRBJ2-2 TRBV29-1 few TGCAGCGTCGGTACCGGGACAGGGAACACCGAGGAGCTGTTTTTT CSVGTGTGNTEELFF
TRBD1 TRBJ1-1 TRBV29-1 few TGCAGCCTAATCACCAGACAGGGAGTGAACACTGAAGCTTTCTTT CSLITRQGVNTEAFF
- TRBJ1-1 TRBV20-1 once TGCAGTGCTAGCGACAGGTCTGAAGCTTTCTTT CSASDRSEAFF
TRBD2 TRBJ2-3 TRBV29-1 - TGCAGCGTTGAAGGACTAGCGAGTAGCACAGATACGCAGTATTTT CSVEGLASSTDTQYF
- TRBJ2-2 TRBV4-1 few TGCGCCAGCAGCCAAGGGCCAAACACCGGGGAGCTGTTTTTT CASSQGPNTGELFF
TRBD2 TRBJ2-5 TRBV9 few TGTGCCAGCAGCTCTCTCCGGAGCGGGGGGCTCCAAGAGACCCAGTACTTC CASSSLRSGGLQETQYF
- TRBJ1-2 TRBV7-6 - TGTGCCAGCAGCTTTCCAGGGGCGGGGGGTGGCTACACCTTC CASSFPGAGGGYTF
- TRBJ2-1 TRBV30 few TGTGCCTGGGTCCGAGCGGTCTCCTACAATGAGCAGTTCTTC CAWVRAVSYNEQFF
- TRBJ2-1 TRBV29-1 few TGCAGCGTTGTCGTTCTGGCCGAGGGGGACAATGAGCAGTTCTTC CSVVVLAEGDNEQFF
TRBD1 TRBJ2-7 TRBV5-6 - TGTGCCAGCAGCACCGACAGGGAAGTCCACGAGCAGTACTTC CASSTDREVHEQYF
TRBD2 TRBJ2-2 TRBV7-3 - TGTGCCAGCAGCAGCGGACTAGCGGGAGTCCCCGGGGAGCTGTTTTTT CASSSGLAGVPGELFF
- TRBJ2-1 TRBV5-4 - TGTGCCAGCAGCCGGGAGCCCGGGAACGGACAGTTCTTC CASSREPGNGQFF
- TRBJ2-1 TRBV11-1 few TGTGCCAGCACCGACCGGGACACCTCCTACAATGAGCAGTTCTTC CASTDRDTSYNEQFF
TRBD2 TRBJ2-3 TRBV4-2 - TGTGCCAGCAGCCAAGATCTGCGGGAGCCCCCAGATACGCAGTATTTT CASSQDLREPPDTQYF
- TRBJ2-5 TRBV5-1 few TGCGCCAGCAGCTTGCGGCTTGCGGTTGAAGAGACCCAGTACTTC CASSLRLAVEETQYF
- TRBJ1-1 TRBV28 - TGTGCCAGCAGTTTACCACGGACTGAAGCTTTCTTT CASSLPRTEAFF
- TRBJ1-5 TRBV30 - TGTGCCTGGTCAAGGGAGGGCAATCAGCCCCAGCATTTT CAWSREGNQPQHF
TRBD2 TRBJ2-1 TRBV4-3 few TGCGCCAGCAGCCAGACCCTCGGGACTAGGAGCAATGAGCAGTTCTTC CASSQTLGTRSNEQFF
TRBD2 TRBJ2-3 TRBV6-1 few TGTGCCAGCAGTGCAAGCGGGGTGAGGACAGATACGCAGTATTTT CASSASGVRTDTQYF
- TRBJ2-1 TRBV5-1 - TGCGCCAGCAGCTTTTCGGAGTATGGTGAGCAGTTCTTC CASSFSEYGEQFF